These T cell receptor beta chains were read from a single sample in a study of OX40 agonist ivuxolimab in advanced cancers. Method: immunoSEQ multiplex PCR; TCRdb's copy keeps in-frame clones and lacks some. Of about 48,000 clones listed, around 84% are singletons. The input for sequencing was CD4+ or CD8+ T cells sorted from blood, taken in a trial of the OX40 agonist ivuxolimab. Every receptor here comes from an adult with an advanced solid tumor such as melanoma, head and neck, liver or kidney cancer. The conserved cysteine and the conserved F or W are not part of the CDR3 here. Each record gives: V gene, J gene, CDR3 protein.

TRBV29-1,TRBJ1-1,SVDPRSGQSNTEAF
TRBV25-1,TRBJ1-4,ASSRPPGQGGEKLF
TRBV20-1,TRBJ2-7,SARRVSEQY
TRBV19,TRBJ1-4,ASTLFPRDRAGSANEKLF
TRBV2,-,ASSPETYEQY
TRBV28,TRBJ2-3,ASSLWGRGTDTQY
TRBV4-1,TRBJ1-3,ASSQLGRGQGRMRENTIY
TRBV29-1,TRBJ2-7,SVGQGAYEQY
TRBV6-6,TRBJ1-3,ASSYRGQFSGNTIY
TRBV5-1,TRBJ2-3,ASSLRLRGTDTQY
TRBV4-2,TRBJ2-3,ASSQDLTTDTQY
TRBV5-1,TRBJ2-4,ASSLVDPTLKAKNIQY
TRBV6-5,TRBJ1-2,ASSSASREGNYGYT
TRBV5-4,TRBJ2-1,ASSFQGMTAGEQF
TRBV19,TRBJ1-2,ASSNWTGKEGYT
TRBV10-3,TRBJ1-5,AISGAQGASNQPQH
TRBV6-4,TRBJ2-1,ASSDRGSSYNEQF
TRBV2,TRBJ2-5,ASRDRGETQY
TRBV6-1,TRBJ2-5,ASSDGGETQY
TRBV27,TRBJ1-6,ASSYGLSRNSPLH
TRBV5-4,TRBJ1-2,ASRSGAGGADYGYT